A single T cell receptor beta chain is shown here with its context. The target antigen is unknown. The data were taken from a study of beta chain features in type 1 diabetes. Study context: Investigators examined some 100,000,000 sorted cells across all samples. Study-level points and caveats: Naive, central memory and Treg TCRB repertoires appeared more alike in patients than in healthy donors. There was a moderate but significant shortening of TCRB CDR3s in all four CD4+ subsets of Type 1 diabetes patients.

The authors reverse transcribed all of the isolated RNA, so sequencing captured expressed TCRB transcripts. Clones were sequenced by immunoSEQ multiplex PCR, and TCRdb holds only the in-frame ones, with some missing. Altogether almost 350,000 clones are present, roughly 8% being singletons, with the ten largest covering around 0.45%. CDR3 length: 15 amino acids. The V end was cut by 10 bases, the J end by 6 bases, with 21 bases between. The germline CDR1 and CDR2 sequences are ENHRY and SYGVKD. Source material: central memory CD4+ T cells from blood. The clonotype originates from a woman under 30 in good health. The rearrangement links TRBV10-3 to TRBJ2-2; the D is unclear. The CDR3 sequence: CASSQRPSGSGELFF. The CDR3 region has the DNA TGTGCCAGCAGCCAACGACCGTCCGGTTCCGGGGAGCTGTTTTTT.